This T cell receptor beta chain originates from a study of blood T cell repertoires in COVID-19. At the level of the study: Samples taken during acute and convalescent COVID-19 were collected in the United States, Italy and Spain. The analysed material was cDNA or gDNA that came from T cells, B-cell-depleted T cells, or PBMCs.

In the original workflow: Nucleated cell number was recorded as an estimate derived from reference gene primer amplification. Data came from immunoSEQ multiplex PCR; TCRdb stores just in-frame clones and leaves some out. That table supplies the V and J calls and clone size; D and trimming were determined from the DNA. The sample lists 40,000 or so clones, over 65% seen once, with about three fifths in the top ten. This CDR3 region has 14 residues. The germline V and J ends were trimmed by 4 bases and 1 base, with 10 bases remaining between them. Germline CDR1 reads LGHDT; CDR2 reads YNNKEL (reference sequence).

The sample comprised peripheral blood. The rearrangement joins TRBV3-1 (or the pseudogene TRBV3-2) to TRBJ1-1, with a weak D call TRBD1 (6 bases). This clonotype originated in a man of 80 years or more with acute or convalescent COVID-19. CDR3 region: CASSRSGANTEAFF. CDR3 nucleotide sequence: TGTGCCAGCAGCCGGTCAGGGGCGAACACTGAAGCTTTCTTT.